These 21 T cell receptor beta chains were sequenced from one sample in a study of T and B cells in COVID-19 patients. Multiplex PCR with BIOMED2 TRB-A/B primer pools amplified TRB rearrangements. One entry per CDR3 protein, called by TCRdb with MiXCR from the multiplex PCR reads. The repertoire holds about 8,000 distinct CDR3 sequences, roughly 25% seen once, with under 20% in the top ten. TRB was amplified from about 250-500 ng of blood genomic DNA. What was sequenced was blood. All receptors come from a human donor with active COVID-19.

This clonotype was seen a handful of times. This CDR3 reads CAIFSLYPENIQYF. The CDR3 DNA reads as TGTGCCATCTTCAGTCTTTATCCTGAAAACATTCAGTACTTC. The gene calls are TRBV10-3 and TRBJ2-4; D ambiguous. CDR1 and CDR2 from the germline V gene are ENHRY and SYGVKD. CDR3 size: 14 residues. Trimming removed 8 bases at V and 5 bases at J, with 16 bases between.

This clonotype has a handful of counts. The genes are TRBV7-2 and TRBJ2-3; maybe TRBD1 (6 bases). The CDR3 contains 15 residues. With 1 base removed from V and 3 bases from J, the gap between germline ends came to 11 bases. Germline CDR1 and CDR2: SGHTA and FQGNSA. The CDR3 sequence: CASSLEGRGTDTQYF. In DNA form, the CDR3 reads TGTGCCAGCAGCTTAGAGGGCAGGGGTACAGATACGCAGTATTTT. Looking up the rest from reference TRBV7-2 and TRBJ2-3 gives the full variable domain: GAGVSQSPSNKVTEKGKDVELRCDPISGHTALYWYRQSLGQGLEFLIYFQGNSAPDKSGLPSDRFSAERTGGSVSTLTIQRTQQEDSAVYLCASSLEGRGTDTQYFGPGTRLTVL.

The table lists this clonotype with a few counts. The rearrangement links TRBV5-4 to TRBJ2-5, with a possible D match to TRBD2 (5 bases). The length of the CDR3 is 18 residues. CDR1 and CDR2 from the germline V gene are SGHNT and YYREEE (reference sequence). V lost 4 bases and J lost 4, with 26 bases in between. Here the CDR3 reads CASSTIEWRSEGVETQYF. The CDR3, as DNA: TGTGCCAGCAGCACTATAGAGTGGAGATCTGAGGGTGTAGAGACCCAGTACTTC.

In this sample, this clonotype is medium-sized. The chain has TRBV19 and TRBJ2-3, with TRBD2 identical over 7 bases. The V gene's germline CDR1 is LNHDA and CDR2 SQIVND (reference sequence). The CDR3 has 15 residues. Trimming cost V 6 bases and J 9 bases; bases outside gene matches: 15. The CDR3 is CASRIGRGGGETQYF. The CDR3 DNA reads as TGTGCCAGTAGGATTGGCCGGGGCGGGGGAGAAACGCAGTATTTT.

The chain links TRBV19 to TRBJ1-1; D is possibly TRBD1 (5 bases). The germline V gene has CDR1 LNHDA and CDR2 SQIVND (reference sequence). CDR3 length: 14 residues. V lost 5 bases, J lost 1 base, and 11 bases lay in between. CDR3 sequence: CASSVATANTEAFF. The CDR3 DNA sequence: TGTGCCAGTAGTGTCGCGACAGCGAACACTGAAGCTTTCTTT.

By share, this clonotype counts as medium-sized (0.01 to 0.1%). This chain links TRBV6-2 or TRBV6-3 with TRBJ2-3; perhaps TRBD2 as D (7 bases). Germline V lookup: CDR1 MNHEY, CDR2 SVGEGT. Trimming pared 2 bases from V and 1 base from J, leaving 19 bases between. This CDR3 is 18 amino acids long. Written as DNA, the CDR3 is TGTGCCAGCAGTTACCTAAAATGGGGAGGGGGGCGCACAGATACGCAGTATTTT. This sequence encodes CASSYLKWGGGRTDTQYF.

By share, this clonotype counts as medium-sized (0.01 to 0.1%). This chain connects TRBV6-5 to TRBJ1-1; D uncertain. From germline, CDR1 is MNHEY and CDR2 SVGAGI. CDR3 size: 12 residues. V lost 5 bases, J lost 1 base, and 5 bases lay in between. CDR3: CASSRGNTEAFF. The CDR3 DNA reads as TGTGCCAGCAGTCGAGGGAACACTGAAGCTTTCTTT.

Remarks on this clonotype: One junction end does not reproduce the germline sequence, and a read error may be involved. The chain uses TRBV5-1 and TRBJ2-2; D uncertain. The CDR3 covers 17 residues. Germline CDR1 reads SGHRS; CDR2 reads YFSETQ. CDR3 sequence: CASSLVEMASLTVELFF. CDR3 DNA: TGCGCCAGCAGCTTGGTAGAAATGGCCTCTTTAACCGTGGAGCTGTTTTTT.

The chain joins TRBV7-9 to TRBJ2-1; D not resolved. Germline CDR1 is SEHNR and CDR2 is FQNEAQ (reference sequence). The CDR3 spans 12 residues. Trimming pared 6 bases from V and 5 bases from J, leaving 8 bases between. CDR3 coding DNA: TGTGCCAGCAGTGGTCGCAACAATGAGCAGTTCTTC. Protein product: CASSGRNNEQFF.

This chain links TRBV5-4 with TRBJ1-4, with 7 nucleotides matching TRBD1. With 0 bases clipped from V and 6 bases from J, the junction kept 2 bases outside the gene matches. There are 14 residues in the CDR3. The germline CDR1 and CDR2 sequences are SGHNT and YYREEE (reference sequence). CDR3 loop: CASSLGTGDEKLFF. As DNA, the CDR3 is TGTGCCAGCAGCTTGGGAACAGGGGATGAAAAACTGTTTTTT.

Judged by abundance, this clonotype is medium-sized. V gene TRBV11-1 combines with J gene TRBJ2-3; weak D call: TRBD1 (5 bases). Germline values: CDR1 SGHAT, CDR2 FQDESV (reference sequence). The CDR3 runs to 17 residues. V was trimmed by 5 bases and J by 2 bases, leaving 20 bases between them. The CDR3 sequence is CASSARLGQGATDTQYF. The DNA for the CDR3 is TGTGCCAGCAGCGCTCGCCTTGGGCAAGGGGCCACAGATACGCAGTATTTT.

The rearrangement links TRBV5-5 to TRBJ1-5; no definite D call. Germline V gene data show CDR1 as SGHKS and CDR2 as YYEKEE (reference sequence). Trimming left V 4 bases short and J 7 bases short, with 18 bases between. This CDR3 has 15 residues. The CDR3 region is CASSRTGESGQPQHF. The CDR3, as DNA: TGTGCCAGCAGCCGGACCGGGGAAAGTGGCCAGCCCCAGCATTTT.

This clonotype was picked up a small number of times. The rearrangement uses TRBV10-3 and TRBJ2-1; D remains ambiguous. V was pared by 6 bases and J by 12 bases, with 18 bases between. This CDR3 region has 13 residues. Germline V lookup: CDR1 ENHRY, CDR2 SYGVKD. In DNA form, the CDR3 reads TGTGCCATCAGCCCGGACGGGCTCCGAGGGCAGTTCTTC. This sequence encodes CAISPDGLRGQFF.

The chain carries TRBV19 and TRBJ1-5; perhaps TRBD1 as D (6 bases). CDR3 size: 17 residues. Germline V gives CDR1 LNHDA, CDR2 SQIVND (reference sequence). V was clipped by 3 bases and J by 1 base, with 16 bases between them. For the CDR3, the DNA is TGTGCCAGTAGTATTGCTCTGGGGGGCCACAGCAATCAGCCCCAGCATTTT. This sequence encodes CASSIALGGHSNQPQHF.

This clonotype was counted only a few times. The CDR3 is CSARGGGGVGETQYF. The CDR3 DNA follows: TGCAGCGCCCGGGGGGGGGGGGGGGTAGGAGAGACCCAGTACTTC. The chain couples TRBV29-1 to TRBJ2-5; 8 bases agree with TRBD2. Germline V gene lookup returns CDR1 SQVTM and CDR2 ANQGSEA. This CDR3 is 15 amino acids long. With V trimmed by 7 bases and J by 4 bases, 14 bases remained unmatched. Based on the CDR3 plus reference TRBV29-1 and TRBJ2-5, the full variable domain is SAVISQKPSRDICQRGTSLTIQCQVDSQVTMMFWYRQQPGQSLTLIATANQGSEATYESGFVIDKFPISRPNLTFSTLTVSNMSPEDSSIYLCSARGGGGVGETQYFGPGTRLLVL.

A note on this clonotype: Being one base from a much bigger clone, this may be a read error. The chain links TRBV27 to TRBJ1-6, with 8 bases that match TRBD1. The germline V gene has CDR1 MNHEY and CDR2 SMNVEV (reference sequence). V lost 4 bases to trimming and J lost 10 bases; unmatched junction nucleotides: 15. CDR3 length equals 17 residues. The CDR3 here is CASSWVLWTGIESPLHF. The CDR3 coding sequence is TGTGCCAGCAGTTGGGTTTTGTGGACAGGGATTGAATCACCCCTCCACTTT.

V usage is TRBV6-6 and J usage is TRBJ1-1; no firm D call. Germline V CDR1 and CDR2: MNHNY, SVGAGI (reference sequence). V was shortened by 4 bases and J by 9 bases, with 9 bases between the two germline ends. This CDR3 contains 11 residues. The CDR3 protein is CASSSLGKAFF. The CDR3 nucleotides are TGTGCCAGCAGTTCATTGGGTAAAGCTTTCTTT.

V gene TRBV6-2 or TRBV6-3 combines with J gene TRBJ2-1; 10 nucleotides match TRBD1. The CDR3 spans 14 residues. Germline V gene data show CDR1 as MNHEY and CDR2 as SVGEGT. Unmatched junction bases numbered 7, after V lost 10 bases and J lost 4 bases. As DNA, the CDR3 is TGTGCCACACAGACAGGGGGCTCGTACAATGAGCAGTTCTTC. Translating gives CATQTGGSYNEQFF.

V gene TRBV27 combines with J gene TRBJ1-6; possible D gene TRBD1, 6 bases. V lost 3 bases and J 16 bases, leaving 13 bases between the germline ends. The CDR3 has 12 residues. In germline, CDR1 is MNHEY, CDR2 SMNVEV (reference sequence). CDR3 DNA sequence: TGTGCCAGCAGTTTTGGCGCAGGGGTTCTCCACTTT. Encoded protein: CASSFGAGVLHF.

This clonotype was seen a few times. This chain connects TRBV6-2 or TRBV6-3 to TRBJ2-4; D is possibly TRBD2 (6 bases). V lost 1 base and J lost 6, with 10 bases in between. CDR3 length: 14 residues. In germline, CDR1 is MNHEY, CDR2 SVGEGT. For the CDR3, the DNA is TGTGCCAGCAGTTACTACCTGGGGGGAAACATTCAGTACTTC. It translates to CASSYYLGGNIQYF.

This clonotype has only a few counts. V is TRBV5-4 and J is TRBJ2-1; D gene ambiguous. This CDR3 contains 13 residues. Trimming cost V 3 bases and J 6 bases, with 10 bases left between them. CDR1 and CDR2 from the germline V gene are SGHNT and YYREEE (reference sequence). CDR3 in DNA: TGTGCCAGCAGCTCCCCCCTTGCCAATGAGCAGTTCTTC. Translating gives CASSSPLANEQFF.